The sequence of this T cell receptor (beta chain) was determined in a study of shared clonotypes between healthy human individuals. From CD4+ cells came CD45RA+ naive and CD45RA-negative memory subsets. Unmatched junction bases numbered 9, after V lost 3 bases and J lost 7 bases. CDR1 is SQVTM and CDR2 is ANQGSEA in the germline V gene. The CDR3 contains 13 residues. As concerns this clone: No antigen is known for it.

Study-wide results and limits: In having few donors, the study represented limited genetic and exposure-history diversity. Donor clonotype sharing was expected to depend on sequencing depth.

Per the original data handling: Without quality scores, immunoSEQ junctional reads could not be filtered like full-length reads. Produced via immunoSEQ multiplex PCR; TCRdb's table is partial and in-frame only. The DNA gave D and trimming, while V, J and clone size come from that table. The sample contains some 2,400,000 clones, 90% to 97% of which appear only once. The TCR comes from a man aged 18 to 29 in good health. The specimen sequenced was naive CD4+ T cells sorted from blood. The sample's subset: CD45RA+ positively selected. The V and J genes are TRBV29-1 and TRBJ2-7; TRBD1 agrees at 7 bases. The CDR3 sequence is CSVEGTVKGEQYF. In DNA form, the CDR3 reads TGCAGCGTTGAGGGGACAGTAAAAGGGGAGCAGTACTTC.